This passage covers 13 T cell receptor beta chains from one sample sequenced in a study of shared clonotypes between healthy human individuals. Generated by immunoSEQ multiplex PCR, the TCRdb table keeps only in-frame clones and is missing some. The sample lists 1,100,000 or so clones, around 82% occurring once. The material sequenced was memory CD4+ T cells from PBMCs. As for subset: CD45RA-negative fraction. The receptors were sampled from a man between 18 and 29 years old in good health. Some clones in this sample may be carry-over from other donors' samples.

The chain uses TRBV2 and TRBJ2-3; 10 nucleotides agree with TRBD1. The length of the CDR3 is 14 residues. Germline V gene lookup returns CDR1 SNHLY and CDR2 FYNNEI. J lost 6 bases, V lost 7 bases, and 7 bases had no gene match. The CDR3 spells CASTLTGGADTQYF. The CDR3 nucleotides read TGTGCCAGCACCCTGACAGGGGGCGCGGATACGCAGTATTTT.

The genes are TRBV6-5 and TRBJ1-2; weak D call: TRBD1 (5 bases). This CDR3 is 11 amino acids long. The germline V gene encodes CDR1 MNHEY and CDR2 SVGAGI. V shed 6 bases and J shed 8 bases, with 10 bases lying between them. The CDR3 protein is CASSNGGGYTF. The CDR3 nucleotides are TGTGCCAGCAGCAACGGGGGAGGCTACACCTTC.

The chain recombines TRBV11-2 with TRBJ2-3, with D possibly matching TRBD2 (5 bases). The CDR3 has 14 residues. V lost 5 bases to trimming and J lost 2 bases, with 11 bases between them. Germline V gives CDR1 SGHAT, CDR2 FQNNGV. The CDR3 reads CASSPLGATDTQYF. The CDR3, as DNA: TGTGCCAGCAGCCCACTGGGAGCCACAGATACGCAGTATTTT.

V and J are TRBV19 and TRBJ1-1, with TRBD1 matching 8 bases. CDR3 length equals 14 residues. Germline loops: CDR1 LNHDA, CDR2 SQIVND (reference sequence). V dropped 10 bases and J dropped 1; count of bases not matched to a gene: 8. The DNA of the CDR3 is TGTGCCACCGACAGGGGAGTTGGGAACACTGAAGCTTTCTTT. Protein: CATDRGVGNTEAFF.

The CDR3 coding sequence is TGTGCCAGCAGCTCCTCCCCTGGAAAAACGGGAGGGCCTAGCAATGAGCAGTTCTTC. Amino acids: CASSSSPGKTGGPSNEQFF. The chain is built from TRBV7-3 and TRBJ2-1, with 8 bases aligning to TRBD2. Germline assignment: CDR1 SGHTA and CDR2 FQGTGA. The CDR3 is 19 amino acids. The V and J ends lost 4 bases and 6 bases, in that order; junction bases with no gene match: 20.

The chain is built from TRBV18 and TRBJ1-1; TRBD1 agrees at 9 bases. Germline trimming cut 3 bases from V and 3 bases from J; bases unmatched to any gene: 11. CDR1 is KGHSH, CDR2 LQKENI, per germline. The CDR3 is 17 residues long. The CDR3 reads CASSPGQGLQSDTEAFF. The CDR3 DNA reads TGTGCCAGCTCACCTGGACAGGGGTTACAGTCGGACACTGAAGCTTTCTTT.

This clone was picked up a small number of times. This chain links TRBV5-8 with TRBJ2-7; D gene uncertain. This CDR3 has 14 residues. The germline CDR1 and CDR2 sequences are SGHTS and YDEGEE. V was clipped by 0 bases and J by 2 bases, with 9 bases between them. The CDR3 region has the DNA TGTGCCAGCAGCTTGGGGCTGGGCCCCTACGAGCAGTACTTC. It specifies CASSLGLGPYEQYF.

This clone was picked up a small number of times. The rearrangement uses TRBV11-2 and TRBJ2-5, with D possibly TRBD2 on 6 matching bases. Trimming stripped 5 bases from V and 2 bases from J, with 18 bases between. CDR3 size: 16 residues. Looked up from germline, CDR1 is SGHAT and CDR2 is FQNNGV. The CDR3 DNA is TGTGCCAGCAGCCTCGACCCCCTGAGCGGGCAAGAGACCCAGTACTTC. Translating it yields CASSLDPLSGQETQYF.

Regarding this clone: Distinct nucleotide sequences in the sample also encode this CDR3. V usage is TRBV5-1 and J usage is TRBJ2-1, with 16 nucleotides matching TRBD2. This CDR3 region has 16 residues. The V gene end was trimmed by 4 bases and the J gene end by 4 bases; junction bases not matched to a gene: 2. Germline V CDR1 and CDR2: SGHRS, YFSETQ. This CDR3 is CASSPGLAGGYNEQFF. In DNA form, the CDR3 reads TGCGCCAGCAGCCCGGGACTAGCGGGGGGGTACAATGAGCAGTTCTTC.

The chain links TRBV11-2 to TRBJ2-7, with 8 bases fitting TRBD1. After removal of 5 bases from V and 4 bases from J, the junction contained 4 bases not matched to a gene. Germline lookup yields CDR1 SGHAT and CDR2 FQNNGV. The CDR3 sequence is 13 residues long. The CDR3 coding sequence is TGTGCCAGCAGCCAGGACAGGGTATACGAGCAGTACTTC. This encodes CASSQDRVYEQYF. Combining the CDR3 with reference TRBV11-2 and TRBJ2-7 gives the whole variable domain EAGVAQSPRYKIIEKRQSVAFWCNPISGHATLYWYQQILGQGPKLLIQFQNNGVVDDSQLPKDRFSAERLKGVDSTLKIQPAKLEDSAVYLCASSQDRVYEQYFGPGTRLTVT.

Details on this clone: Additional DNA sequences in this sample encode the identical CDR3. V is TRBV11-2 and J is TRBJ2-1, with 7 nucleotides matching TRBD2. The CDR3 runs 15 residues. Unmatched junction bases numbered 3, after V lost 4 bases and J lost 0 bases. Germline CDR1 reads SGHAT; CDR2 reads FQNNGV. The CDR3: CASSSIAGSYNEQFF. In nucleotides, the CDR3 is TGTGCCAGCAGCTCTATAGCGGGCTCCTACAATGAGCAGTTCTTC. The variable domain in full, with the rest retrieved from reference TRBV11-2 and TRBJ2-1, is EAGVAQSPRYKIIEKRQSVAFWCNPISGHATLYWYQQILGQGPKLLIQFQNNGVVDDSQLPKDRFSAERLKGVDSTLKIQPAKLEDSAVYLCASSSIAGSYNEQFFGPGTRLTVL.

The V call is TRBV7-3, the J call TRBJ2-2; no definite D call. The V gene lost 3 bases and the J gene lost 6 bases, with 5 bases spanning the gap. Germline V gene data show CDR1 as SGHTA and CDR2 as FQGTGA. The CDR3 extends over 12 amino acids. The CDR3 reads CASSFFPGELFF. The CDR3 DNA is TGTGCCAGCAGCTTTTTTCCCGGGGAGCTGTTTTTT.

The chain carries TRBV5-8 and TRBJ2-7; maybe TRBD2 (6 bases). This CDR3 is built from 16 residues. Trimming left V 1 base short and J 3 bases short, with 17 bases between. The germline CDR1 and CDR2 sequences are SGHTS and YDEGEE. The CDR3 reads CASSLLRLALGYEQYF. The CDR3 region has the DNA TGTGCCAGCAGCTTGCTGCGTCTAGCGCTCGGCTACGAGCAGTACTTC.